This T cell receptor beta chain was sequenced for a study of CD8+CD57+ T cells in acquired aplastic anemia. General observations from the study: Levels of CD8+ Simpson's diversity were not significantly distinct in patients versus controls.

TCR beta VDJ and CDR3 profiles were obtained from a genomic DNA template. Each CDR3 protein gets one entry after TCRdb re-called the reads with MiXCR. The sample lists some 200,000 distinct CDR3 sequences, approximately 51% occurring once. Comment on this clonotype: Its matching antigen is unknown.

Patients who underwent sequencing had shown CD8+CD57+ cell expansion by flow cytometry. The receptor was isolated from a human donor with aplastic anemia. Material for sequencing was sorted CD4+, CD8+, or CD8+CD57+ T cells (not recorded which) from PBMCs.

DNA of the CDR3: TGTGCCAGCCTAGGTAGCTCCTACAATGAGCAGTTCTTC. The encoded protein is CASLGSSYNEQFF. This chain connects TRBV7-9 to TRBJ2-1; unclear D gene. V dropped 8 bases and J dropped 0 bases, with 8 bases sitting between them. The germline V gene has CDR1 SEHNR and CDR2 FQNEAQ (reference sequence). This CDR3 has 13 residues.